The source of this TCR beta chain is a study of T cell responses to AZD1222 COVID-19 vaccine (dated by TCRdb to the early 2020s). About the study as a whole: A total of 230 to 250 trial participants underwent TCR sequencing, of whom 200 to 220 had received two doses of AZD1222 and roughly 26 had received two doses of the MenACWY control vaccine. Trial participants were enrolled into age subgroups of 18-55, 56-69 and 70-plus years, which contained 148, 28 and 57 TCR-sequenced participants, respectively. What the research found in general, with its limitations: Conclusions about previously exposed vaccinees are limited, since just a handful of AZD1222 recipients were seropositive for SARS-CoV-2 at baseline. Reportedly, almost half of the unique spike-specific TCRs recognized epitopes lying outside the regions that are mutated in the B.1.351 and B.1.1.7 variants. Participants were mostly white British, with more females than males. The authors suggested clonal diversity may have been underestimated. Because no day 14 peak-response samples were available, repertoires were characterized only after the peak T cell response. Vaccine-associated CD4 TCRs spanned the whole spike protein, with dominant responses in regions 160-218 and 743-854. After two AZD1222 doses, spike-specific TCR breadth and depth were significantly higher than at day 0 and than in MenACWY recipients. In the small 56-69-year group, the increase in depth fell short of significance, most likely because of low power.

This sample's time point label indicates: about 28 days (+/-7) after the second vaccine dose. AZD1222 recipients with second doses at about 4 weeks or about 12 weeks were pooled, because spike-specific TCR depth and breadth did not differ between schedules. Samples from vaccinated people were obtained from the UK trials COV001 and COV002, which included a single-blind randomized controlled phase 2/3 trial of AZD1222 (ChAdOx1 nCoV-19) in healthy adults. For TCRbeta chain sequencing, PBMC samples from trial participants were taken at day 0 and at day 28 after the second dose. The CDR3 regions of human TCRbeta chains were analyzed by immunosequencing. The paper's processing steps were these. TCRs in the repertoires were matched against a reference library of SARS-CoV-2-specific TCRs that had been generated with the MIRA antigen-specificity platform. Breadth was defined as the fraction of unique TCRs that were SARS-CoV-2-associated, and depth was defined as the fraction of total T cells that were SARS-CoV-2-associated. Each spike-specific TCR was assigned to its reactive spike region and to a CD4 or CD8 class using the MIRA data. Log10-transformed breadth and depth values were compared by one-way ANOVA with Sidak's multiple comparisons tests. The table comes from immuneACCESS by way of TCRdb, which keeps in-frame sequences with V and J called. Part of the clones is missing from these tables; in studies checked, under half for an unresolved V gene and the rest for unknown reasons. V and J calls and clone size are as listed in that table; D and trimming were resolved from the DNA. Across this sample there are more than 150,000 clones, with around nine tenths seen only once. The ten biggest clones cover around 2% of the sample.

The germline V gene supplies CDR1 MDHEN and CDR2 SYDVKM. The CDR3 holds 16 amino acids from the cysteine to the phenylalanine. The entry retains the CDR3 DNA only, 48 bases that are in frame from base 1. V and J are truncated by 7 bases and 1 base respectively, leaving an intervening sequence of 18 bases. A word on this clone: This clone's antigen is unknown. No qualities accompany the bases; no much larger clone lies one base away.

The receptor was isolated from an adult who received the AZD1222 COVID-19 vaccine. Rearrangement joined TRBV28 to TRBJ2-3, with a weak D call of TRBD2 (6 bases match). This sample comprised peripheral blood, obtained 28 days after the second AZD1222 dose. The DNA reads as follows: TGTGCCAGCATCCCCCAGACGCGGGACCGCACAGATACGCAGTATTTT. Its translation reads: CASIPQTRDRTDTQYF.